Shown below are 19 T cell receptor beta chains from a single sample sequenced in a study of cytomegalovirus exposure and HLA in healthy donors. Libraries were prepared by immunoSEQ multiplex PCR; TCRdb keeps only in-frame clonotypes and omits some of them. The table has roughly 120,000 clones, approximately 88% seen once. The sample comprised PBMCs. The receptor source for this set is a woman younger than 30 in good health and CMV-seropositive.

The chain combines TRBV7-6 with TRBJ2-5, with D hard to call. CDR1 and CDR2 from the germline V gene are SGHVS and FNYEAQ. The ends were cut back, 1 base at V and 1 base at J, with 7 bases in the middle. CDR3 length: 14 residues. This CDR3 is CASSLDRVQETQYF. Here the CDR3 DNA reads TGTGCCAGCAGCTTAGATCGGGTCCAAGAGACCCAGTACTTC. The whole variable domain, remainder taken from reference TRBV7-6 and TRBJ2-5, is GAGVSQSPRYKVTKRGQDVALRCDPISGHVSLYWYRQALGQGPEFLTYFNYEAQQDKSGLPNDRFSAERPEGSISTLTIQRTEQRDSAMYRCASSLDRVQETQYFGPGTRLLVL.

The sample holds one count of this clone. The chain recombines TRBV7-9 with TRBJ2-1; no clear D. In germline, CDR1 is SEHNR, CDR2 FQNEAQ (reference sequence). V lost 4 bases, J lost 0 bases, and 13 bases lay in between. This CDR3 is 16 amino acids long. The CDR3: CASSSDSVSSYNEQFF. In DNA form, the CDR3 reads TGTGCCAGCAGCTCCGACTCAGTCAGCTCCTACAATGAGCAGTTCTTC.

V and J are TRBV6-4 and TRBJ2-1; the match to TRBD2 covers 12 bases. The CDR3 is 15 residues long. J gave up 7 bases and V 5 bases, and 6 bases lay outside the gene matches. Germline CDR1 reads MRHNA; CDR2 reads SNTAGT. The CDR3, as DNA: TGTGCCAGCAGTCCTCTAGCGGGGGGGCATAATGAGCAGTTCTTC. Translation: CASSPLAGGHNEQFF.

The CDR3 bases are TGCAGCGTTGAACTGGCGGGCGGGGGGGCCATCAGGTCAAGTCGGGAGACCCAGTACTTC. Translated: CSVELAGGGAIRSSRETQYF. The V and J genes are TRBV29-1 and TRBJ2-5, with TRBD2 identical over 9 bases. V lost 2 bases, J lost 5 bases, and 24 bases stayed unmatched. The CDR3 sequence is 20 residues long. The germline CDR1 and CDR2 sequences are SQVTM and ANQGSEA.

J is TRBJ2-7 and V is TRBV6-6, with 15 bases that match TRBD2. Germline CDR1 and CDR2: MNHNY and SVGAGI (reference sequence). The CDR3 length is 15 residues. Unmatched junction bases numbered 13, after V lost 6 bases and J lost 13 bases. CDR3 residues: CASSRPGLAGGTPYF. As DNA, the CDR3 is TGTGCCAGCAGCCGACCGGGACTAGCGGGGGGTACGCCTTACTTC.

As DNA, the CDR3 is TGCGCCAGCAGCCCGGACAGGCCAGGGGACGAGCAGTACTTC. Translation gives CASSPDRPGDEQYF. The J gene is TRBJ2-7, the V gene TRBV4-1; 7 bases map to TRBD1. J was trimmed by 5 bases and V by 4 bases; bases with no gene match: 8. This CDR3 has 14 residues. The V gene's germline CDR1 is MGHRA and CDR2 YSYEKL.

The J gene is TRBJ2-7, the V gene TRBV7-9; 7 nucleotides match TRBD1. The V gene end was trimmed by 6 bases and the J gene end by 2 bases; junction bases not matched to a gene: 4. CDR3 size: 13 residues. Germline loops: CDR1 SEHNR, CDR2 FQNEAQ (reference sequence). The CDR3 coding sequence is TGTGCCAGCAGTTCAACAGGGGCCTACGAGCAGTACTTC. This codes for CASSSTGAYEQYF.

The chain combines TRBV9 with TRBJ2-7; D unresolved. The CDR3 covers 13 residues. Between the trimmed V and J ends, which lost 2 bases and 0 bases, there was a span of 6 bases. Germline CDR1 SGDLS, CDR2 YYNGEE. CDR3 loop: CASSVEDSYEQYF. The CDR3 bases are TGTGCCAGCAGCGTCGAGGACTCCTACGAGCAGTACTTC.

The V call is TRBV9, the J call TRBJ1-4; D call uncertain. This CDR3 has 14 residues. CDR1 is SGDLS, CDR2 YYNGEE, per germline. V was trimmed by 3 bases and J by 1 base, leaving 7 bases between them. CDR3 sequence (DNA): TGTGCCAGCAGCGGAGGGAGAACTAATGAAAAACTGTTTTTT. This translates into CASSGGRTNEKLFF.

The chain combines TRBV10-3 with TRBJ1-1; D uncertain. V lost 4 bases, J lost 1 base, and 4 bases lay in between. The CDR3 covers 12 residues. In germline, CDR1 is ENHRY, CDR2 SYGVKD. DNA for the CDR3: TGTGCCATCAGTGCAGAGAACACTGAAGCTTTCTTT. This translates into CAISAENTEAFF.

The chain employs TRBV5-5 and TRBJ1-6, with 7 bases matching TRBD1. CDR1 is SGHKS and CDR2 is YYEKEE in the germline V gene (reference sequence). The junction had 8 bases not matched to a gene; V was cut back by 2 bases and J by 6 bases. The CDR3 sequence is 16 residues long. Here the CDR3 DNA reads TGTGCCAGCAGCTTTCGGGACAGAGCTATTAATTCACCCCTCCACTTT. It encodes CASSFRDRAINSPLHF.

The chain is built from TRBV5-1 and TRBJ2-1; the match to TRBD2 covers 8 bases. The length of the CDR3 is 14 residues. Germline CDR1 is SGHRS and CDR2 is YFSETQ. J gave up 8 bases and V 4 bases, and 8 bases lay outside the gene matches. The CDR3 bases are TGCGCCAGCAGCGTCAGCGGGGGATTCGATGAGCAGTTCTTC. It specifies CASSVSGGFDEQFF.

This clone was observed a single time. CDR3 in DNA: TGCAGTGCCACAAAGAACACTGAAGCTTTCTTT. As protein: CSATKNTEAFF. The chain carries TRBV20-1 and TRBJ1-1; D not certain. From germline, CDR1 is DFQATT and CDR2 SNEGSKA (reference sequence). This CDR3 has 11 residues. The V and J ends lost 6 bases and 1 base respectively, with 6 bases between them.

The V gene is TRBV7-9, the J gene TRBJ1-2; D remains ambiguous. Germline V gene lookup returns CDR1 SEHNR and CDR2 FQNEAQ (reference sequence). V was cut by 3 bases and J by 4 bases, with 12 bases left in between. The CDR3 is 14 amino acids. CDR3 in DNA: TGTGCCAGCAGCTTGGCCCATTCAGGCTATGGCTACACCTTC. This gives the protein CASSLAHSGYGYTF.

CDR3 in amino acids: CASSPSWWGASYEQYF. The DNA for the CDR3 is TGTGCCAGCAGCCCCTCGTGGTGGGGAGCGAGCTACGAGCAGTACTTC. The chain is built from TRBV7-9 and TRBJ2-7; a possible D gene is TRBD2 (5 bases). Trimming pared 5 bases from V and 3 bases from J, leaving 20 bases between. CDR3 size: 16 residues. Germline-derived CDR1 and CDR2 are SEHNR and FQNEAQ (reference sequence).

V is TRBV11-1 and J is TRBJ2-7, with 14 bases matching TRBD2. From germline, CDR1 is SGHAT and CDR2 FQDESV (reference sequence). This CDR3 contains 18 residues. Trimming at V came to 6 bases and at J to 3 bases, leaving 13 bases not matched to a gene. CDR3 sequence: CASRPGLAGDPGDYEQYF. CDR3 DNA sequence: TGTGCCAGCAGACCGGGACTAGCGGGAGATCCGGGTGACTACGAGCAGTACTTC.

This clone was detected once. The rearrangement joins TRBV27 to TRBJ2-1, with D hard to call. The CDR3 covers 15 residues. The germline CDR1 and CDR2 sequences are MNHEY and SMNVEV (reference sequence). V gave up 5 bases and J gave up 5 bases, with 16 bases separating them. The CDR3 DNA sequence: TGTGCCAGCAGTCCGTCAGTACTCGGAGACAATGAGCAGTTCTTC. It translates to CASSPSVLGDNEQFF.

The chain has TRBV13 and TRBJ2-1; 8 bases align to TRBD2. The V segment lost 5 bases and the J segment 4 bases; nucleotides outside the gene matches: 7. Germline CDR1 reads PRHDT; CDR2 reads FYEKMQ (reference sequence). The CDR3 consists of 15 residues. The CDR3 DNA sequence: TGTGCCAGCAGCCTGGGGCGGGAGGAGTACAATGAGCAGTTCTTC. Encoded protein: CASSLGREEYNEQFF.

CDR3 sequence (DNA): TGCGCCAGCAGCCAAGATACCGGGACTAGCGGGAAGTCGCATGAGCAGTTCTTC. As protein: CASSQDTGTSGKSHEQFF. This sequence joins TRBV4-3 and TRBJ2-1, with 13 bases lining up with TRBD2. The CDR3 loop spans 18 amino acids. The germline V gene encodes CDR1 LGHNA and CDR2 YSLEER. V dropped 0 bases and J dropped 8; count of bases not matched to a gene: 10.